Detailed here is one T cell receptor (beta chain). Its antigen target is currently unknown. No base qualities exist here, and no much larger clone lies one base off it. The sample's time point label, decoded: cycle 4 day 1 (C4D1), after 5 to 7 weeks of nivolumab. Relapse after autologous stem cell transplantation had occurred in all trial patients, and cohorts A, B and C were distinguished by prior brentuximab vedotin exposure. The trial cohort included 56 patients with relapsed/refractory classical Hodgkin lymphoma, and each patient had a best overall response of complete response, partial response or progressive disease. Trial patients were treated with single-agent nivolumab in the multi-cohort phase II CheckMate 205 trial. An independent review committee assessed best overall response using the 2007 International Working Group response criteria. Trial PBMCs were collected just before the start of nivolumab (C1D1) and during therapy at cycle 2 day 1 and cycle 4 day 1. Peripheral blood was collected in 8 mL Vacutainer Cell Preparation Tubes, from which PBMCs were isolated by centrifugation and then cryopreserved.

Here V drops 0 bases and J drops 5 bases, and the junction holds 7 bases not matched to any gene. CDR3 length: 16 amino acids, cysteine to phenylalanine. The kept DNA is CDR3 alone, 48 bases in frame from the first base. From a lookup of the germline V gene, CDR1 and CDR2 are MNHNS and SASEGT. The source of the sample is a study of PD-1 blockade in classical Hodgkin lymphoma (dated by TCRdb to between 2020 and 2021). Study-level background: Nivolumab dosing was 3 mg/kg intravenously every 2 weeks, continuing until either disease progression or unacceptable toxicity. A peripheral blood immune signature of response to PD-1 blockade in classical Hodgkin lymphoma was defined using TCR beta sequencing and CyTOF.

Genomic DNA was extracted with the Qiagen DNeasy kit from unsorted PBMCs and from negatively selected CD4+ and CD8+ fractions. Using primers that anneal to V and J segments, immunoSEQ multiplex PCR amplified the TCR beta CDR3 regions. Amplification bias was minimized using a synthetic immune receptor repertoire, and residual bias was removed computationally after sequencing. Per the original workflow: Custom Python scripts were used to quantify repertoire diversity as the Shannon entropy index. Unsorted, CD4+ and CD8+ repertoires were analyzed separately, except in combined analyses where CD4+ and CD8+ sequences were merged in silico. Clonal expansion was defined as at least a 2-fold frequency increase after treatment relative to C1D1, with a pseudocount of 0.5 for undetected baseline clones. Singleton clones were defined as clones with 0 or 1 copy at C1D1, and non-singleton clones were defined as clones with 2 or more copies. Clones expanded in unsorted samples were annotated as CD4+, CD8+ or unknown by matching protein sequences in sorted samples from the same patient. Diversity changes from C1D1 to C4D1 were tested in paired samples using Wilcoxon tests. TCRdb carries this immuneACCESS record with in-frame sequences only. Its versions omit some clonotypes, under half of them owing to an unresolved V gene in the studies checked, with the rest unexplained. V and J calls and clone size are those listed in that table; D and trimming were worked out from the DNA. The sample table contains about 90,000 clones; only one count was recorded for roughly nine tenths of them. Around 3% of the sample goes to the ten largest clones.

The full study reports these points: Among trial patients, those achieving complete response had baseline diversity similar to that of newly diagnosed patients, while diversity was significantly lower in partial responders and progressors. Baseline TCR diversity was reported as lower in newly diagnosed patients than in healthy donors, and lower still in relapsed/refractory patients. Patients starting nivolumab less than 1 year after ASCT had lower diversity and were excluded from later analyses to avoid confounding by immune reconstitution. CD4+ but not CD8+ TCR diversity rose significantly by C4D1 (p=0.0027 vs p=0.16), most apparent in complete responders (p=0.02). The study was restricted to a single clinical trial cohort, and the causes of repertoire differences, possibly disease activity or prior therapy, were left undefined.

The V gene is TRBV6-1 and the J gene is TRBJ2-1, with 7 bases matching TRBD2. The receptor comes from a human donor with classical Hodgkin lymphoma. Sequenced here: peripheral blood mononuclear cells (PBMCs), sampled before the fourth cycle of nivolumab. In nucleotides, the sequence is TGTGCCAGCAGTGAAGCGGGAAGGGAGGGAGACAATGAGCAGTTCTTC. This gives the protein CASSEAGREGDNEQFF.